The rows below give T cell receptor beta chains drawn from one sample of a study of blood T cells in healthy people across ages. TCRdb re-called the 5' RACE reads with MiXCR, one entry per CDR3 protein. The sample contains about 780,000 distinct CDR3 sequences, about 62% of which appear only once. Sequencing was performed on blood. The receptors here all came from a man aged 25-45 years in good health. The CDR3 runs from the conserved cysteine through the conserved F or W. D genes are given only for firm matches. Not every row has a clone size; where given, it reads once, few, many or a size class.

j_call,v_call,d_call,clone_size,cdr3_aa,cdr3_nt
TRBJ1-6,TRBV27,NA,NA,CASRGIGSSPLHF,TGTGCCAGCAGGGGCATTGGGAGTTCACCCCTCCACTTT
TRBJ1-5,TRBV2,NA,NA,CASTGQSNQPQHF,TGTGCCAGCACAGGCCAAAGCAATCAGCCCCAGCATTTT
TRBJ2-1,TRBV27,NA,NA,CASSTGRSRAYNEQFF,TGTGCCAGCAGTACCGGACGTTCGCGGGCCTACAATGAGCAGTTCTTC
TRBJ2-6,TRBV7-6,NA,NA,CASSLVASGTPGANVLTF,TGTGCCAGCAGCTTGGTTGCATCCGGGACACCGGGGGCCAACGTCCTGACTTTC
TRBJ2-3,TRBV9,NA,NA,CASSETGGGFTDTQYF,TGTGCCAGCAGCGAAACAGGTGGTGGGTTCACAGATACGCAGTATTTT
TRBJ2-5,TRBV10-3,NA,NA,CAISPRPQGTQYF,TGTGCCATCAGTCCAAGGCCACAAGGGACCCAGTACTTC
TRBJ1-4,TRBV3-1,NA,few,CASSPFMGAQGNEKLFF,TGTGCCAGCAGCCCCTTTATGGGGGCCCAGGGAAATGAAAAACTGTTTTTT
TRBJ2-5,TRBV7-2,TRBD2,NA,CASSPREGRKTQYF,TGTGCCAGCAGCCCTAGGGAGGGACGAAAGACCCAGTACTTC
TRBJ1-2,TRBV20-1,NA,few,CSAQDSYGYTF,TGCAGTGCTCAGGACAGTTATGGCTACACCTTC
TRBJ2-7,TRBV2,TRBD1,once,CASTLRTGNDEQYF,TGTGCCAGCACCCTCAGGACAGGCAACGACGAGCAGTACTTC
TRBJ1-1,TRBV20-1,NA,NA,CSARGTELREAFF,TGCAGCGCTAGAGGGACGGAGCTTAGAGAAGCTTTCTTT
TRBJ1-5,TRBV7-2,NA,once,CASSLSYSNSNQPQHF,TGTGCCAGCAGCTTAAGTTATTCCAATAGCAATCAGCCCCAGCATTTT
TRBJ2-3,TRBV29-1,NA,NA,CSVGGAASTDTQYF,TGCAGCGTTGGCGGGGCGGCTAGCACAGATACGCAGTATTTT
TRBJ2-7,TRBV6-5,NA,few,CASRLDSGASYEQYF,TGTGCCAGCAGACTCGATAGCGGAGCCTCCTACGAGCAGTACTTC
TRBJ2-3,TRBV7-3,TRBD2,NA,CASSPRLAYTDTQYF,TGTGCCAGCAGCCCCCGACTAGCTTACACAGATACGCAGTATTTT
TRBJ2-6,TRBV30,NA,once,CAWSMTGWGSGANVLTF,TGTGCCTGGAGTATGACAGGTTGGGGCTCTGGGGCCAACGTCCTGACTTTC
TRBJ2-1,TRBV9,TRBD2,NA,CASSVRSGGNNEQFF,TGTGCCAGCAGCGTACGGAGCGGGGGGAACAATGAGCAGTTCTTC
TRBJ2-1,TRBV20-1,TRBD2,few,CSASPRLVTSGNEQFF,TGCAGTGCTAGTCCCCGATTAGTGACTAGCGGTAATGAGCAGTTCTTC
TRBJ2-7,TRBV28,NA,NA,CASSEPRDGPYEQYF,TGTGCCAGCAGTGAGCCCCGGGACGGTCCCTACGAGCAGTACTTC
TRBJ2-5,TRBV7-9,NA,NA,CASRLVPQGETQYF,TGTGCCAGCCGCTTAGTCCCACAGGGAGAGACCCAGTACTTC
TRBJ2-7,TRBV29-1,TRBD1,NA,CSVDRQGRSEQYF,TGCAGCGTTGACCGACAGGGACGAAGCGAGCAGTACTTC
TRBJ2-5,TRBV3-1,NA,few,CASSQGTGAGKTQYF,TGTGCCAGCAGCCAAGGCACGGGGGCCGGGAAGACCCAGTACTTC
TRBJ2-7,TRBV6-5,NA,NA,CASSYQSGADGTQYF,TGTGCCAGCAGTTACCAATCGGGGGCAGATGGAACCCAGTACTTC
TRBJ1-4,TRBV28,NA,NA,CASSISQGDNEKLFF,TGTGCCAGCAGTATCAGTCAGGGAGATAATGAAAAACTGTTTTTT
TRBJ2-1,TRBV4-2,NA,NA,CASSQGGLGYNEQFF,TGTGCCAGCAGCCAAGGGGGACTGGGGTACAATGAGCAGTTCTTC
TRBJ2-3,TRBV7-2,NA,NA,CASSSLVPSTDTQYF,TGTGCCAGCAGTTCCCTGGTCCCGAGCACAGATACGCAGTATTTT
TRBJ2-5,TRBV7-2,TRBD2,NA,CASSSRTSGGLGTQYF,TGTGCCAGCAGCTCCCGGACTAGCGGGGGCCTTGGGACCCAGTACTTC
TRBJ2-7,TRBV28,NA,NA,CASSHRDMFYEQYF,TGTGCCAGCAGCCACCGGGACATGTTCTACGAGCAGTACTTC
TRBJ2-3,TRBV12-3/TRBV12-4,NA,NA,CASSSTGPDTQYF,TGTGCCAGCAGTTCGACAGGTCCCGATACGCAGTATTTT
TRBJ2-6,TRBV14,NA,few,CASSQDWTGSGANVLTF,TGTGCCAGCAGCCAAGATTGGACGGGCTCTGGGGCCAACGTCCTGACTTTC
TRBJ2-7,TRBV4-3,NA,NA,CASSHRGSYEQYF,TGCGCCAGCAGCCACAGGGGTTCCTACGAGCAGTACTTC
TRBJ1-5,TRBV28,TRBD1,NA,CASSFPGQGNQPQHF,TGTGCCAGCAGTTTCCCTGGACAGGGCAATCAGCCCCAGCATTTT
TRBJ2-3,TRBV2,TRBD1,NA,CAKQGWDPDTQYF,TGCGCAAAACAGGGGTGGGATCCAGATACGCAGTATTTT
TRBJ1-5,TRBV4-1,TRBD1,NA,CASSQIGQGGQPQHF,TGCGCCAGCAGCCAGATTGGACAGGGCGGTCAGCCCCAGCATTTT
TRBJ1-2,TRBV6-6,NA,few,CASSSPGTPANYGYTF,TGTGCCAGCAGTTCCCCCGGGACCCCGGCTAACTATGGCTACACCTTC
TRBJ2-7,TRBV7-2,NA,NA,CASSLRMSSYEQYF,TGTGCCAGCAGCTTACGAATGAGCTCCTACGAGCAGTACTTC
TRBJ2-2,TRBV10-3,NA,NA,CAITEQEIGELFF,TGTGCCATCACCGAGCAAGAGATTGGGGAGCTGTTTTTT
TRBJ1-5,TRBV7-8,NA,NA,CASSMRREGQPQHF,TGTGCCAGCAGCATGCGACGGGAGGGACAGCCCCAGCATTTT